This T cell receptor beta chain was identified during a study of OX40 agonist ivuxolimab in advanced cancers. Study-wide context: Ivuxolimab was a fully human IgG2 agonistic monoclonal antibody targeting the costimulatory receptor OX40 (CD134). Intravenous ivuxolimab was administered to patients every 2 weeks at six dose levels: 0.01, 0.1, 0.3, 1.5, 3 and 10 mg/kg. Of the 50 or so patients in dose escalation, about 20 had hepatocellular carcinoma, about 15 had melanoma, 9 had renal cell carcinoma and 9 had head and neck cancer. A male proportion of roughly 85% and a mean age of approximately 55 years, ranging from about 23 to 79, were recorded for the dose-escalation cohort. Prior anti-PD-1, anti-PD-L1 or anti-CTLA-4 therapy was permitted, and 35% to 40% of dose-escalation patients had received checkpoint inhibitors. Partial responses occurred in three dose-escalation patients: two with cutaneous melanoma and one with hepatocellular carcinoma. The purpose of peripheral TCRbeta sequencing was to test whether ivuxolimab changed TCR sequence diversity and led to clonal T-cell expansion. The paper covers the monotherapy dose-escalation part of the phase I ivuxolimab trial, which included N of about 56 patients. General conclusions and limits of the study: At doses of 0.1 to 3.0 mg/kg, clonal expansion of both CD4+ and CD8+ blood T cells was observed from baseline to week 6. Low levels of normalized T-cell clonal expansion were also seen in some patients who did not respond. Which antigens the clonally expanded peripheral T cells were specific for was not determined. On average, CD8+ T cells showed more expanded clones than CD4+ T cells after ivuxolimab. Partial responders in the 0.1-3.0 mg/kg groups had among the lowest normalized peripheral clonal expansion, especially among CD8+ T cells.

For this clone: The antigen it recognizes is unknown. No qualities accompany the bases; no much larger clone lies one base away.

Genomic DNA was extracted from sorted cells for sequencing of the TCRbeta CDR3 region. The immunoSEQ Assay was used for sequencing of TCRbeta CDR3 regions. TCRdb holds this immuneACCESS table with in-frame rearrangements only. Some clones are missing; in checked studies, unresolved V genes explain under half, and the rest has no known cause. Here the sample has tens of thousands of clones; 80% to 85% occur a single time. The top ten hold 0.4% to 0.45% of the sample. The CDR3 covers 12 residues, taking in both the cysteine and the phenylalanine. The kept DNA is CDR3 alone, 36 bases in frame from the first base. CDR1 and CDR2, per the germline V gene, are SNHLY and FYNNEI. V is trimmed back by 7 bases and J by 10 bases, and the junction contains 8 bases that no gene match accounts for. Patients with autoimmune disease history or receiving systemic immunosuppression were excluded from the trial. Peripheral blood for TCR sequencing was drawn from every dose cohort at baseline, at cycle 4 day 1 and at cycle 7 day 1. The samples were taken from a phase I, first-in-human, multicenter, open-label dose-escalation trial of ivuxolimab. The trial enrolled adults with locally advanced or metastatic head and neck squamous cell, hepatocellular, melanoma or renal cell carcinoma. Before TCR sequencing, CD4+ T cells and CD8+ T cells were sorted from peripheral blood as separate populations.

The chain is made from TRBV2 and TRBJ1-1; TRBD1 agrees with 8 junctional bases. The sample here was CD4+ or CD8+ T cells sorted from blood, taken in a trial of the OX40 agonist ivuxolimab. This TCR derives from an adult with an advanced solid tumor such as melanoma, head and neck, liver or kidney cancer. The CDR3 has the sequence CASTWTGNGAFF. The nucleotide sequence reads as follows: TGTGCCAGCACCTGGACAGGGAACGGAGCTTTCTTT.